This is a list of T cell receptor beta chains from one sample in a study of blood T cell repertoires in COVID-19. Sequencing was performed with immunoSEQ multiplex PCR; in TCRdb, only in-frame clones are kept and a portion is missing. The sample holds some 300,000 clones, around 84% seen once. Sequenced sample: PBMCs or T cells enriched from blood (not recorded which). Receptor source: a young man who had recovered from COVID-19. The CDR3 runs from the conserved cysteine through the conserved F or W.

CDR3	length	V	J
CASNQQGRNGYTF	13	TRBV19	TRBJ1-2
CASSSTSDRVYEQYF	15	TRBV5-1	TRBJ2-7
CAGRGVDTGELFF	13	TRBV28	TRBJ2-2
CAGLAGAMQQYF	12	TRBV30	TRBJ2-7
CASSDRGQGGNQPQHF	16	TRBV27	TRBJ1-5
CASSQDIGNTIYF	13	TRBV3-1/TRBV3-2	TRBJ1-3
CAWRKAVNEQFF	12	TRBV30	TRBJ2-1
CASSEAWGGTSNSPLHF	17	TRBV6-1	TRBJ1-6
CASSESGVGVTEAFF	15	TRBV10-2	TRBJ1-1
CAWSPGTRRNTEAFF	15	TRBV30	TRBJ1-1
CSVGQGGRNQPQHF	14	TRBV29-1	TRBJ1-5
CASSGAAGASGANVLTF	17	TRBV10-1	TRBJ2-6
CASSPPTGGVDGYTF	15	TRBV11-2	TRBJ1-2
CAWSRRGFRPTQYF	14	TRBV30	TRBJ2-3
CASSPQRGSYEQYF	14	TRBV11-3	TRBJ2-7
CASSPRIGGDAQYF	14	TRBV27	TRBJ2-3
CASSQDGTSGSETQYF	16	TRBV14	TRBJ2-5
CASSLTGTGVFGNTIYF	17	TRBV5-4	TRBJ1-3
CASSIWGPLADAYNEQFF	18	TRBV19	TRBJ2-1
CASSLGIGSEGNYGYTF	17	TRBV5-4	TRBJ1-2
CASTASGVPHEQFF	14	TRBV6-5	TRBJ2-1
CASSDPGQGAFEQYF	15	TRBV6-1	TRBJ2-7
CASSQVGTGNEKLFF	15	TRBV4-1	TRBJ1-4
CASSVPGTGGYGYTF	15	TRBV25-1	TRBJ1-2
CASSLVSVRGKFLAKNIQYF	20	TRBV7-8	TRBJ2-4
CASSPLGGLSNQPQHF	16	TRBV27	TRBJ1-5
CASSLLSETKNIQYF	15	TRBV5-5	TRBJ2-4
CASSTRDSGNTIYF	14	TRBV11-2	TRBJ1-3
CASSLARGGWSGYTF	15	TRBV7-6	TRBJ1-2
CASSTSGEGRETQYF	15	TRBV28	TRBJ2-5
CASSTLPTGNYGYTF	15	TRBV28	TRBJ1-2
CASSPPGRGSYNEQFF	16	TRBV5-1	TRBJ2-1
CASTEDVYSYGYTF	14	TRBV2	TRBJ1-2
CASSKGARAAFF	12	TRBV21-1	TRBJ1-1
CATSALKNNEQFF	13	TRBV24-1	TRBJ2-1
CASSLSGQGETQYF	14	TRBV11-1	TRBJ2-5
CASQQQGPATEAFF	14	TRBV5-1	TRBJ1-1
CASSSDRKVGYTF	13	TRBV5-5	TRBJ1-2
CASASARDGELFF	13	TRBV6-5	TRBJ2-2
CASRRGNTGELFF	13	TRBV10-2	TRBJ2-2
CASSLTGAQPQHF	13	TRBV7-2	TRBJ1-5
CATSEAGTGSYGYTF	15	TRBV24-1	TRBJ1-2
CASSFGTGGPRYEQYF	16	TRBV27	TRBJ2-7
CASSQFMSSEFSYNEQFF	18	TRBV14	TRBJ2-1
CASSYGSGRISSYEQYF	17	TRBV7-9	TRBJ2-7
CATSDSLAGLETQYF	15	TRBV24-1	TRBJ2-5
CASSPWDGGMYNEQFF	16	TRBV7-9	TRBJ2-1
CASNPRVRETQYF	13	TRBV2	TRBJ2-5
CASSLDSAGNTIYF	14	TRBV19	TRBJ1-3